The 28 T cell receptor beta chains reported below all come from one sample, sequenced in a study of T cells in Graves' hyperthyroidism and ophthalmopathy. The TCR beta CDR3 regions underwent amplification using RNA transcripts as the source. The HTBI primer set was used in a first-round RT-PCR of the TCR CDR3. One entry per CDR3 protein results from TCRdb running MiXCR on the multiplex PCR reads. Of about 560,000 distinct CDR3 sequences listed, over 15% are singletons. The sample taken for sequencing was blood. These receptors were collected from a woman under 30 with Graves' hyperthyroidism.

The sample holds one count of this clonotype. This may come from a read error, since a much larger clone is one base off. The chain combines TRBV27 with TRBJ1-6; the D gene is possibly TRBD1 (6 bases). The CDR3 has 13 residues. Per the germline V gene, CDR1 is MNHEY and CDR2 is SMNVEV (reference sequence). V lost 3 bases to trimming and J lost 7 bases, with 7 bases between them. The CDR3 sequence: CASSFRGNSPLHF. The CDR3, as DNA: TGTGCCAGCAGTTTTAGGGGGAATTCACCCCTCCACTTT.

This clonotype was picked up a small number of times. This chain connects TRBV6-1 to TRBJ2-1; no definite D call. Trimming shortened V by 6 bases and J by 5 bases, and 11 bases separated the two germline ends. The CDR3 is made up of 13 amino acids. From germline, CDR1 is MNHNS and CDR2 SASEGT. This chain's CDR3 is CASSSIVNNEQFF. The CDR3 DNA reads as TGTGCCAGCAGCTCTATAGTGAACAATGAGCAGTTCTTC.

The rearrangement joins TRBV5-5 to TRBJ2-5, with 13 bases aligning to TRBD2. Germline V CDR1 and CDR2: SGHKS, YYEKEE (reference sequence). J was trimmed by 5 bases and V by 5 bases; bases with no gene match: 9. The CDR3 sequence is 16 residues long. The CDR3: CASRTTSGGRAETQYF. DNA of the CDR3: TGTGCCAGCAGAACGACTAGCGGGGGGCGAGCGGAGACCCAGTACTTC.

This clonotype was counted ten times or more. The chain recombines TRBV3-1 with TRBJ2-2, with D uncertain. This CDR3 has 11 residues. CDR1 LGHDT and CDR2 YNNKEL come from the germline V gene (reference sequence). The V end lost 4 bases, the J end lost 6 bases, and 3 bases lay between the germline ends. CDR3 nucleotides: TGTGCCAGCAGCCGACCCGGGGAGCTGTTTTTT. The encoded protein is CASSRPGELFF.

This clonotype showed up many times. This chain uses TRBV7-9 with TRBJ1-2; D is possibly TRBD1 (5 bases). The CDR3 runs 14 residues. V lost 2 bases to trimming and J lost 2 bases, with 9 bases between them. The germline CDR1 and CDR2 sequences are SEHNR and FQNEAQ (reference sequence). The CDR3, as DNA: TGTGCCAGCAGCTTACTGGGGACCAACTATGGCTACACCTTC. It encodes CASSLLGTNYGYTF.

This clonotype was seen many times. The gene calls are TRBV7-2 and TRBJ1-5; tentatively, D is TRBD1 (6 bases). The CDR3 runs to 15 residues. The germline V and J ends were trimmed by 1 base and 3 bases, with 10 bases remaining between them. Looked up from germline, CDR1 is SGHTA and CDR2 is FQGNSA. Here the CDR3 DNA reads TGTGCCAGCAGCTTAGGTGGGGGGCACAATCAGCCCCAGCATTTT. This gives the protein CASSLGGGHNQPQHF.

This clonotype was observed many times. The chain links TRBV12-3 or TRBV12-4 to TRBJ2-3, with D possibly TRBD1 on 5 matching bases. The CDR3 length is 15 residues. Trimming left V 5 bases short and J 3 bases short, with 15 bases between. The CDR3 reads CASSIRVRPTDTQYF. The CDR3 DNA is TGTGCCAGCAGTATCAGGGTTCGCCCGACAGATACGCAGTATTTT.

The table lists this clonotype with many counts. This chain uses TRBV11-3 with TRBJ2-5; TRBD1 agrees at 7 bases. Trimming took 5 bases from V and 1 from J; bases not matched to a gene: 10. Germline CDR1 and CDR2: SGHNT and YENEEA. The length of the CDR3 is 16 residues. The DNA for the CDR3 is TGTGCCAGCAGCCGGGGACCACAGGGGACCCAAGAGACCCAGTACTTC. Protein sequence: CASSRGPQGTQETQYF. Complete variable domain (other parts from reference TRBV11-3 and TRBJ2-5): EAGVVQSPRYKIIEKKQPVAFWCNPISGHNTLYWYLQNLGQGPELLIRYENEEAVDDSQLPKDRFSAERLKGVDSTLKIQPAELGDSAVYLCASSRGPQGTQETQYFGPGTRLLVL.

This clonotype was seen at least ten times. The chain carries TRBV12-3 or TRBV12-4 and TRBJ1-2; 10 nucleotides line up with TRBD1. The CDR3 consists of 14 residues. With 6 bases clipped from V and 6 bases from J, the junction kept 7 bases outside the gene matches. CDR3 amino acids: CASRTRQGADGYTF. The CDR3 DNA sequence: TGTGCCAGCAGAACCCGACAGGGGGCCGATGGCTACACCTTC.

This clonotype was counted ten times or more. The chain joins TRBV20-1 to TRBJ2-7; D is unresolved. Looked up from germline, CDR1 is DFQATT and CDR2 is SNEGSKA (reference sequence). CDR3 size: 12 residues. The V gene lost 2 bases and the J gene lost 4 bases, with 9 bases spanning the gap. The CDR3 region is CSARSGPYEQYF. In nucleotides, the CDR3 is TGCAGTGCTAGATCGGGTCCTTACGAGCAGTACTTC.

A few counts support this clonotype. CDR3 sequence reads: CASSGANVLTF. CDR3 bases: TGTGCCAGCTCTGGGGCCAACGTCCTGACTTTC. This chain connects TRBV2 to TRBJ2-6; no definite D call. This CDR3 has 11 residues. V gave up 8 bases and J gave up 1 base, with 0 bases separating them. Germline V gives CDR1 SNHLY, CDR2 FYNNEI.

This clonotype was detected a few times. The chain has TRBV12-3 or TRBV12-4 and TRBJ2-7; D possibly corresponds to TRBD1 (6 bases). Trimming stripped 3 bases from V and 5 bases from J, with 11 bases between. This CDR3 comprises 13 residues. CDR3 nucleotide sequence: TGTGCCAGCAGTTTCAGTGAGGGGGACGAGCAGTACTTC. This translates into CASSFSEGDEQYF.

This clonotype was counted between two and nine times. The chain has TRBV4-3 and TRBJ1-4, with a weak D call TRBD1 (6 bases). Between the trimmed V and J ends, which lost 5 bases and 0 bases, there was a span of 16 bases. Germline lookup yields CDR1 LGHNA and CDR2 YSLEER. CDR3 size: 17 residues. DNA of the CDR3: TGCGCCAGCAGCAAAGGGGGGGCCTCCGCAACTAATGAAAAACTGTTTTTT. This encodes CASSKGGASATNEKLFF.

This clonotype was seen more than once but under ten times. This chain joins TRBV7-8 and TRBJ1-2, with 9 bases fitting TRBD1. The V gene's germline CDR1 is SGHVS and CDR2 FQNEAQ. This CDR3 is 17 amino acids long. The ends lost 4 bases at V and 1 base at J; junction bases unmatched: 10. The chain's CDR3 is CASSSSGTGTFNYGYTF. CDR3 nucleotides: TGTGCCAGCAGCTCTTCCGGGACAGGGACTTTTAACTATGGCTACACCTTC.

This clonotype was seen at least ten times. The genes are TRBV30 and TRBJ2-7; the D gene is possibly TRBD1 (7 bases). The CDR3 sequence is 12 residues long. With 5 bases removed from V and 6 bases from J, the gap between germline ends came to 14 bases. CDR1 and CDR2 from the germline V gene are GTSNPN and SVGIG (reference sequence). The CDR3 region is CAWSGGIREQYF. The CDR3 DNA reads TGTGCCTGGTCAGGGGGGATTCGCGAGCAGTACTTC.

At least ten counts were recorded for this clonotype. The chain recombines TRBV20-1 with TRBJ2-7; D not resolved. The CDR3 runs to 13 residues. In germline, CDR1 is DFQATT, CDR2 SNEGSKA (reference sequence). Trimming took off 2 bases at V and 0 bases at J, with 8 bases between the two ends. The CDR3 loop reads CSARYVSSYEQYF. CDR3 DNA sequence: TGCAGTGCTAGATACGTGAGCTCCTACGAGCAGTACTTC.

This clonotype was counted ten times or more. This chain connects TRBV12-3 or TRBV12-4 to TRBJ2-1; 11 positions agree with TRBD2. Trimming took 6 bases from V and 0 from J; bases not matched to a gene: 13. This CDR3 region has 19 residues. The chain's CDR3 is CASRSSGLADWSSYNEQFF. CDR3 bases: TGTGCCAGCAGGTCATCGGGACTAGCGGATTGGAGCTCCTACAATGAGCAGTTCTTC.

This clonotype was recorded a few times. J is TRBJ2-1 and V is TRBV6-5, with D possibly matching TRBD1 (6 bases). CDR3 length: 15 amino acids. V lost 0 bases and J lost 3, with 9 bases in between. The germline V gene has CDR1 MNHEY and CDR2 SVGAGI. CDR3 in DNA: TGTGCCAGCAGTTACTCCGCACAGGGCTACAATGAGCAGTTCTTC. It yields the protein CASSYSAQGYNEQFF.

This clonotype has a handful of counts. The genes are TRBV10-1 and TRBJ2-3, with D uncertain. The CDR3 sequence is 12 residues long. Trimming left V 8 bases short and J 6 bases short, with 12 bases between. Germline V gene data show CDR1 as WNHNN and CDR2 as SYGVQD (reference sequence). The CDR3 DNA reads as TGCGCCAGCTTAGAAAGGTGTGATACGCAGTATTTT. It encodes CASLERCDTQYF.

This clonotype was recorded at least ten times. The gene calls are TRBV20-1 and TRBJ2-7, with D possibly matching TRBD1 (6 bases). This CDR3 has 17 amino acids. The V gene's germline CDR1 is DFQATT and CDR2 SNEGSKA (reference sequence). V dropped 1 base and J dropped 5 bases, with 24 bases sitting between them. The CDR3 loop reads CSARGAVQGAGAHEQYF. CDR3 nucleotides: TGCAGTGCTAGAGGGGCAGTTCAAGGGGCAGGGGCCCACGAGCAGTACTTC.

There are many counts of this clonotype. J is TRBJ2-1 and V is TRBV7-6; 7 bases are a match to TRBD1. The V gene end was trimmed by 1 base and the J gene end by 10 bases; junction bases not matched to a gene: 4. In germline, CDR1 is SGHVS, CDR2 FNYEAQ. The CDR3 is 13 residues long. The CDR3 is CASSLDRGEEQFF. CDR3 DNA sequence: TGTGCCAGCAGCTTAGACAGGGGTGAGGAGCAGTTCTTC.

V gene TRBV6-5 combines with J gene TRBJ2-7; 8 bases align to TRBD1. The V gene's germline CDR1 is MNHEY and CDR2 SVGAGI. V shed 0 bases and J 3 bases; nucleotides not matched to a gene: 7. The CDR3 runs to 16 residues. The CDR3 DNA follows: TGTGCCAGCAGTTACTCGAGCGGACAGGGATTCTACGAGCAGTACTTC. It is translated as CASSYSSGQGFYEQYF.

The rearrangement joins TRBV29-1 to TRBJ2-3; no definite D call. V dropped 8 bases and J dropped 4 bases, with 16 bases sitting between them. This CDR3 is built from 13 residues. CDR1 is SQVTM and CDR2 is ANQGSEA in the germline V gene. DNA for the CDR3: TGCAGCTCGACGGTGTCCCTGGCAGATACGCAGTATTTT. Protein sequence: CSSTVSLADTQYF.

This clonotype occurred a few times. This chain links TRBV29-1 with TRBJ2-2; tentative D call: TRBD1 (5 bases). CDR3 size: 14 residues. With 7 bases removed from V and 7 bases from J, the gap between germline ends came to 19 bases. The germline CDR1 and CDR2 sequences are SQVTM and ANQGSEA. CDR3 protein: CSAKRTQGIGELFF. CDR3 nucleotide sequence: TGCAGCGCTAAACGAACCCAGGGAATCGGGGAGCTGTTTTTT.

This clonotype was recorded at least ten times. The chain uses TRBV7-8 and TRBJ2-7; D unclear. This CDR3 has 14 amino acids. V dropped 4 bases and J dropped 0 bases, with 10 bases sitting between them. In germline, CDR1 is SGHVS, CDR2 FQNEAQ. CDR3 coding DNA: TGTGCCAGCAGCTCGCGACTTTCCTCCTACGAGCAGTACTTC. Translating gives CASSSRLSSYEQYF.

The V gene is TRBV27, the J gene TRBJ1-2; no definite D call. The CDR3 extends over 13 amino acids. V was cut by 7 bases and J by 5 bases, with 14 bases left in between. Per the germline V gene, CDR1 is MNHEY and CDR2 is SMNVEV (reference sequence). CDR3 amino acids: CASTSGGVYGYTF. DNA of the CDR3: TGTGCCAGCACTTCCGGCGGGGTATATGGCTACACCTTC.

The CDR3 bases are TGTGCCAGTAGTACCTACCTAGCGGGGGAGCTGGCCAAAAACATTCAGTACTTC. It encodes CASSTYLAGELAKNIQYF. The chain combines TRBV19 with TRBJ2-4, with 10 bases lining up with TRBD2. The CDR3 has 18 residues. In germline, CDR1 is LNHDA, CDR2 SQIVND (reference sequence). V gave up 4 bases and J gave up 1 base; unmatched junction bases: 10.

The chain is built from TRBV6-1 and TRBJ1-5; D gene unclear. CDR3 size: 14 residues. The V end lost 7 bases, the J end lost 6 bases, and 16 bases lay between the germline ends. Germline V gives CDR1 MNHNS, CDR2 SASEGT. Written as DNA, the CDR3 is TGTGCCAGCACCGGGAGGGAAGGTGGTCAGCCCCAGCATTTT. Its translation: CASTGREGGQPQHF.